This T cell receptor (beta chain) was documented in a study of OX40 agonist ivuxolimab in advanced cancers. A note on this clone: Antigen unknown.

At cycle 4 day 1, cycle 7 day 1, and baseline, blood was sampled. TCRdb's table, derived via immunoSEQ multiplex PCR, lists solely in-frame clones and lacks some. The table records under 95,000 clones, more than 75% of them present only once. This CDR3 is built from 14 residues. The junction had 4 bases not matched to a gene; V was cut back by 6 bases and J by 1 base. The V gene's germline CDR1 is MNHNS and CDR2 SASEGT. Study findings and constraints: CD8+ T cells showed, on average, more clonal expansion than CD4+ cells.

The sample here was CD4+ or CD8+ T cells sorted from blood, taken in a trial of the OX40 agonist ivuxolimab. This clonotype originated in an adult with an advanced solid tumor such as melanoma, head and neck, liver or kidney cancer. This chain uses TRBV6-1 with TRBJ1-1, with 8 bases fitting TRBD1. As DNA, the CDR3 is TGTGCCAGCAGCCTCGGACAGGGGAACACTGAAGCTTTCTTT. This translates into CASSLGQGNTEAFF.